This T cell receptor beta chain is drawn from a study of chemoradiotherapy in HPV16-positive cancers (dated by TCRdb to between 2021 and 2024). Background on the whole study: Functional T-cell assays on cells from two HPV16-positive patients defined candidate HPV-specific T-cell clones and common TCR motifs. The study set out to ask whether T-cell immunity against the HPV oncoproteins E6 and E7 changes over the course of chemoradiotherapy and whether that immunity affects survival. Next, the candidate HPV-specific TCRs and motifs were followed in TCR repertoires from about 90 patients with HPV-related cancers.

The library was produced with the immunoSEQ multiplex PCR assay. Drawn from immuneACCESS, this table holds only the in-frame rearrangements with V and J called that TCRdb kept. Clones are partly lost; checked studies trace under half to an unresolved V gene and leave the rest unexplained. The sample records 30,000 to 35,000 clones, nearly 90% of which are singletons. The top ten clonotypes cover around 3% of the sample. The CDR3 covers 13 residues, taking in both the cysteine and the phenylalanine. The kept DNA is CDR3 alone, 39 bases in frame from the first base. CDR1 and CDR2 (SEHNR, FQNEAQ) derive from the germline V gene (reference sequence). Between the V and J ends, shortened by 1 base and 7 bases respectively, the junction contains 9 bases. What the work shows at the level of the full study, not this receptor alone: The survival association was reported for HPV16-positive patients, and the functional definition of HPV-specific T cells was derived from only two HPV16-positive patients. Among HPV16-positive patients, expansion of HPV-responsive T cells during chemoradiotherapy was associated with better recurrence-free survival. Expansion of candidate HPV-specific clones and E7-related TCR motifs was observed in the tumor microenvironment during treatment, whereas no such expansion was observed for non-HPV-specific T cells.

Of note for this clone: Its cognate antigen has yet to be identified. No much larger clonotype is one base removed from it; base qualities were not supplied.

Repertoires were sampled repeatedly over the course of chemoradiotherapy, so clonal expansion could be followed in the tumor microenvironment. The origin of this receptor is a human donor with HPV-associated anogenital cancer. This specimen consisted of blood, obtained from a patient who underwent chemoradiotherapy. The receptor chain draws on TRBV7-9 and TRBJ2-3; the D gene cannot be resolved reliably. CDR3 loop: CASSLGPPYTQYF. The DNA reads TGTGCCAGCAGCTTAGGGCCCCCCTATACGCAGTATTTT. The full variable domain, with segments outside the CDR3 supplied by the reference TRBV7-9 and TRBJ2-3 proteins, appears as DTGVSQNPRHKITKRGQNVTFRCDPISEHNRLYWYRQTLGQGPEFLTYFQNEAQLEKSRLLSDRFSAERPKGSFSTLEIQRTEQGDSAMYLCASSLGPPYTQYFGPGTRLTVL.